The TCR beta chain under discussion was sequenced for a study of OX40 agonist ivuxolimab in advanced cancers. This clone appeared a single time. Its antigen is undetermined. At cycle 4 day 1, cycle 7 day 1, and baseline, blood was sampled. The data were produced by immunoSEQ multiplex PCR, yet TCRdb's version contains in-frame clones alone and is incomplete. The sample gives some 64,000 clones, 80% to 90% of which show up once; 9.8% is in the top ten. General study findings and limits: Part of the nonresponder group also had normalized T-cell clonal expansion that was low. CD8+ T cells were the subset that, on average, had more expanded clones than CD4+.

The CDR3 length is 16 residues. The germline V and J ends were trimmed by 0 bases and 0 bases, with 11 bases remaining between them. Germline V gives CDR1 LNHNV, CDR2 YYDKDF (reference sequence). The material sequenced was CD4+ or CD8+ T cells sorted from blood, taken in a trial of the OX40 agonist ivuxolimab. V gene TRBV15 combines with J gene TRBJ2-5; D is unclear. The TCR sequence derives from an adult with an advanced solid tumor such as melanoma, head and neck, liver or kidney cancer. CDR3 amino acids: CATSRDRSPYQETQYF. The CDR3 DNA reads as TGTGCCACCAGCAGAGATCGTTCACCGTACCAAGAGACCCAGTACTTC.